This T cell receptor (beta chain) was sequenced in a study of blood T cell repertoires in COVID-19. The table came from immunoSEQ multiplex PCR; TCRdb's copy has only in-frame clones and leaves some out. The repertoire has about 380,000 clones, roughly four fifths of them found once; the top ten carry roughly 1.2%. This receptor was taken from a human donor with acute or convalescent COVID-19. The donor label of this sample is uncertain. Specimen: peripheral blood.

The CDR3 sequence: CASSYRRQGRGRDYGYTF. CDR3 in DNA: TGTGCCAGCAGTTACCGCCGACAGGGTAGGGGTAGAGACTATGGCTACACCTTC. J is TRBJ1-2 and V is TRBV28; the match to TRBD1 covers 7 bases. The J segment lost 3 bases and the V segment lost 4 bases, leaving 17 bases of the junction unmatched. The CDR3 is made up of 18 amino acids. CDR1 MDHEN and CDR2 SYDVKM come from the germline V gene.